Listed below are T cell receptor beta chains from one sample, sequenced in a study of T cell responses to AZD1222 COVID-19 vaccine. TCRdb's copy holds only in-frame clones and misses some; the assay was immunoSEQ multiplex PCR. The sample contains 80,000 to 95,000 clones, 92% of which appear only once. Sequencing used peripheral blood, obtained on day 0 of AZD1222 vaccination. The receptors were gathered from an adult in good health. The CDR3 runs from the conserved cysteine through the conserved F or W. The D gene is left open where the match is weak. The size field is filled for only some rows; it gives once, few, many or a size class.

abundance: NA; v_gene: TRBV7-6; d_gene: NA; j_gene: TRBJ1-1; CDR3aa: CASSQVGNTEAFF; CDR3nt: TGTGCCAGCAGTCAAGTCGGGAACACTGAAGCTTTCTTT
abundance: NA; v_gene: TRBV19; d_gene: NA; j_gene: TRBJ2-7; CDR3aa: CASSIAPGTHYEQYF; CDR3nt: TGTGCCAGTAGTATAGCGCCGGGGACCCACTACGAGCAGTACTTC
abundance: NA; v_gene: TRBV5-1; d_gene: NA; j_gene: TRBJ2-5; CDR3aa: CASSVGLEGETQYF; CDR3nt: TGCGCCAGCAGCGTGGGACTGGAGGGAGAGACCCAGTACTTC
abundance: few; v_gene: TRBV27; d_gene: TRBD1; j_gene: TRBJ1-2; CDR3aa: CASSLYRGQNYGYTF; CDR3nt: TGTGCCAGCAGTTTATACAGGGGGCAGAACTATGGCTACACCTTC
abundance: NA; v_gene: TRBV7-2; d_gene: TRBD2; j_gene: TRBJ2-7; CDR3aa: CASSLLAGPSYEQYF; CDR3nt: TGTGCCAGCAGCCTGCTAGCGGGTCCTTCCTACGAGCAGTACTTC
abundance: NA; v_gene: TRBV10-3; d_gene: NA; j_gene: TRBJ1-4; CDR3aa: CAISERGVNEKLFF; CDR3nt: TGTGCCATCAGTGAACGGGGGGTTAATGAAAAACTGTTTTTT
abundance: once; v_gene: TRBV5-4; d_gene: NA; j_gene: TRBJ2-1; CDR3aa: CASSRDGNEQFF; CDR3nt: TGTGCCAGCAGCCGGGACGGCAATGAGCAGTTCTTC
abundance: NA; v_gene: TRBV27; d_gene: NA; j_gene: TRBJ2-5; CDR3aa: CASSLGIWETQYF; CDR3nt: TGTGCCAGCAGTTTAGGGATATGGGAGACCCAGTACTTC
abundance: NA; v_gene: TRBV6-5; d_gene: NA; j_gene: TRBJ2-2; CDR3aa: CASRADGNGELFF; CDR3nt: TGTGCCAGCAGGGCGGACGGTAACGGGGAGCTGTTTTTT
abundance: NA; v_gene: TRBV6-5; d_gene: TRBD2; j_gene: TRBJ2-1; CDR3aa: CASSYLRTSVWNEQFF; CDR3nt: TGTGCCAGCAGTTACTTAAGGACTAGCGTTTGGAATGAGCAGTTCTTC
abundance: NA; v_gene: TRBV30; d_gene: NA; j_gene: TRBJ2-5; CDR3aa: CAWNWGPGETQYF; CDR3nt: TGTGCCTGGAATTGGGGGCCAGGGGAGACCCAGTACTTC
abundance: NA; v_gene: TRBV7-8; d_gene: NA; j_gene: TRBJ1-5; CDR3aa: CASSLIGISNQPQHF; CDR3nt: TGTGCCAGCAGCTTGATAGGAATCAGCAATCAGCCCCAGCATTTT
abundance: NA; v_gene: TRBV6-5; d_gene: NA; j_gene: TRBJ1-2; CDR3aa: CASSYSPRRLDGYTF; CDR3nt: TGTGCCAGCAGTTACTCCCCGAGAAGGCTCGATGGCTACACCTTC
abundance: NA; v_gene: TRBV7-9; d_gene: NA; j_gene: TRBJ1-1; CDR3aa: CASNYRLNTEAFF; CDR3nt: TGTGCCAGTAACTATCGGCTGAACACTGAAGCTTTCTTT
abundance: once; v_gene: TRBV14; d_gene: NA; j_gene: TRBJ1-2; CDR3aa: CASSQEQAGHGYGYTF; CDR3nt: TGTGCCAGCAGCCAAGAACAGGCAGGGCACGGCTATGGCTACACCTTC
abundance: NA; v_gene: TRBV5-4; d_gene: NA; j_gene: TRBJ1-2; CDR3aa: CASSLQGGYGYTF; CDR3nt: TGTGCCAGCAGCTTGCAGGGAGGGTATGGCTACACCTTC
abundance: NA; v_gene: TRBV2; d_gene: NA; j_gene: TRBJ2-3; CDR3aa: CASFGGYPPDTQYF; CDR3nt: TGTGCCAGCTTTGGGGGCTACCCTCCGGATACGCAGTATTTT
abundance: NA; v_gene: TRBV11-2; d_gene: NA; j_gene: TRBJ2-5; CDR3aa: CASSPTNLVYSETQYF; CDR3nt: TGTGCCAGCAGCCCGACGAACCTAGTTTATTCTGAGACCCAGTACTTC
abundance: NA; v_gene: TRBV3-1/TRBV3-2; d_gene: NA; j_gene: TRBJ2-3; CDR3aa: CASSQDLGLRTDTQYF; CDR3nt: TGTGCCAGCAGCCAAGATTTGGGGCTTCGAACAGATACGCAGTATTTT
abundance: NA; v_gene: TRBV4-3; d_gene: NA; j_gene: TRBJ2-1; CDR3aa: CASSQDLERASYNEQFF; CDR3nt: TGCGCCAGCAGCCAAGATCTCGAGCGGGCCTCCTACAATGAGCAGTTCTTC
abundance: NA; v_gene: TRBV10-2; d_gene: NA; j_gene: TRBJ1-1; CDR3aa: CASSEWQGSSTEAFF; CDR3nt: TGCGCCAGCAGTGAGTGGCAGGGGAGCAGCACTGAAGCTTTCTTT
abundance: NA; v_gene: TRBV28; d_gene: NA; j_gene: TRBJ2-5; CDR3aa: CASGQMGRAQETQYF; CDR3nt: TGTGCCAGCGGTCAAATGGGCAGGGCCCAAGAGACCCAGTACTTC
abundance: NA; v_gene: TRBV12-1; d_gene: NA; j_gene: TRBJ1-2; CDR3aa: CASSSNPQPYTF; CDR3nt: TGTGCCAGCAGCTCCAACCCCCAACCCTACACCTTC
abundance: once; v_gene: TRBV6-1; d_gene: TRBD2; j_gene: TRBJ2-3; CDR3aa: CASSAPPGLDITDTQYF; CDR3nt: TGTGCCAGCAGTGCACCCCCGGGACTAGACATCACAGATACGCAGTATTTT
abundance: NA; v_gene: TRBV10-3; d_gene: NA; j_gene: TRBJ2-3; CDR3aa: CATASWEDGDTDTQYF; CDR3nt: TGTGCCACTGCATCGTGGGAGGATGGGGACACAGATACGCAGTATTTT
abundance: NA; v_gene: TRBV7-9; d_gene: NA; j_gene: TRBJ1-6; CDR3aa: CASSFDHGEVSPLHF; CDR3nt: TGTGCCAGCAGCTTCGACCACGGGGAGGTTTCACCCCTCCACTTT
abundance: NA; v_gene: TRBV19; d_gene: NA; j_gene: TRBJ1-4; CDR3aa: CASSIPRGGEKLFF; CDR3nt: TGTGCCAGTAGTATTCCACGGGGCGGTGAAAAACTGTTTTTT
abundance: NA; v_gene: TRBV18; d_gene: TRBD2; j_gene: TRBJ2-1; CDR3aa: CASSSGLAGDPYNEQFF; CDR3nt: TGTGCCAGCTCATCGGGACTAGCGGGAGACCCATACAATGAGCAGTTCTTC
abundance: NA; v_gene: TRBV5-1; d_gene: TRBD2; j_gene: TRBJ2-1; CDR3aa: CASSLASASGQYNEQFF; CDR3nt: TGCGCCAGCAGCTTGGCCTCGGCTAGCGGACAATACAATGAGCAGTTCTTC
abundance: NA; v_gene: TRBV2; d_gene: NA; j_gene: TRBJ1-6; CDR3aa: CASTTQGLYNSPLHF; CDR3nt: TGTGCCAGCACCACTCAGGGGCTCTATAATTCACCCCTCCACTTT
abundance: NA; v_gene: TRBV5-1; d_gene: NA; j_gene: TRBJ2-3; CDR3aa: CASSLDRQVLLNTQYF; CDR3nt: TGCGCCAGCAGCTTGGATCGGCAGGTACTCCTAAATACGCAGTATTTT
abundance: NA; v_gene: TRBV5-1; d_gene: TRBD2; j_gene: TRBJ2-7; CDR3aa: CASSLPSGAYEQYF; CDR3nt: TGCGCCAGCAGCTTGCCTAGCGGTGCCTACGAGCAGTACTTC
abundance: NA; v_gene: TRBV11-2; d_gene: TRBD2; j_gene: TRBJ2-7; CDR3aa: CASSLEVGVAGVSEQYF; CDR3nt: TGTGCCAGCAGCTTAGAGGTTGGGGTTGCGGGAGTTTCCGAGCAGTACTTC
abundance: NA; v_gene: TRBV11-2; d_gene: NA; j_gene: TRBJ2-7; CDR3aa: CASSLLLRTIPYEQYF; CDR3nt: TGTGCCAGCAGCTTATTATTAAGGACAATACCCTACGAGCAGTACTTC
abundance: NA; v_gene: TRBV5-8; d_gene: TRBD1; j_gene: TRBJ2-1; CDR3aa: CASSSDRVSSYNEQFF; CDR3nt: TGTGCCAGCAGCTCGGACAGGGTGAGCTCCTACAATGAGCAGTTCTTC
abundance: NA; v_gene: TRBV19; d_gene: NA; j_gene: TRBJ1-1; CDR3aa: CASSMARKNTEAFF; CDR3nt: TGTGCCAGTAGTATGGCACGGAAGAACACTGAAGCTTTCTTT
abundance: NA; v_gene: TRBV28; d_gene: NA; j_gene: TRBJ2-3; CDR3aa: CASSRTGGIAGYTDTQYF; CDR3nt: TGTGCCAGCAGCCGTACAGGGGGTATAGCGGGATACACAGATACGCAGTATTTT
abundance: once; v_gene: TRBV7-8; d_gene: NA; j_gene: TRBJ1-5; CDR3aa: CASSLRTGNQPQHF; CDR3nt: TGTGCCAGCAGCTTACGTACAGGGAATCAGCCCCAGCATTTT
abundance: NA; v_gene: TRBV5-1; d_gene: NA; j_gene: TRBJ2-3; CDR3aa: CASTADGADTQYF; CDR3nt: TGCGCCAGCACTGCGGACGGAGCAGATACGCAGTATTTT
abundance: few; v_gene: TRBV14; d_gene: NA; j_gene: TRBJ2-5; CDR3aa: CASSSGYVTQYF; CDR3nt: TGTGCCAGCAGTTCTGGGTATGTGACCCAGTACTTC
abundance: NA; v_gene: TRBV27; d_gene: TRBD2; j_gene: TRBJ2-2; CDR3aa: CASSRGAGGVRELFF; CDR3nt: TGTGCCAGCTCGAGGGGGGCGGGAGGAGTAAGGGAGCTGTTTTTT
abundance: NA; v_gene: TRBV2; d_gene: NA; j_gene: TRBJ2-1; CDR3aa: CASSNRDLNEQFF; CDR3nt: TGTGCCAGCAGTAACCGGGACCTCAATGAGCAGTTCTTC
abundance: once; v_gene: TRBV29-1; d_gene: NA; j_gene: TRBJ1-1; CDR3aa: CSVSTGNTEAFF; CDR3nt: TGCAGCGTTTCGACAGGAAACACTGAAGCTTTCTTT
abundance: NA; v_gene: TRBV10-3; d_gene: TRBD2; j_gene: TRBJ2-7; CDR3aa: CAISESRLAGAGLEQYF; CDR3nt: TGTGCCATCAGTGAGTCGAGACTAGCGGGAGCGGGGCTCGAGCAGTACTTC
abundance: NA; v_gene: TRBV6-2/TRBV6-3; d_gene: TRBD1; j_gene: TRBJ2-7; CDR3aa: CASSYSSGQPNYEQYF; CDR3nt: TGTGCCAGCAGTTACTCCTCGGGACAGCCCAACTACGAGCAGTACTTC
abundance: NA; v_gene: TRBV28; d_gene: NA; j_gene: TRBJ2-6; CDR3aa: CASSLSGSGANVLTF; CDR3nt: TGTGCCAGCAGTTTGTCAGGGTCTGGGGCCAACGTCCTGACTTTC
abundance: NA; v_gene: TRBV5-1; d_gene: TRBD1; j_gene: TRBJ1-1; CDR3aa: CASSLAETGHAEAFF; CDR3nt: TGCGCCAGCAGCTTGGCCGAGACAGGGCACGCTGAAGCTTTCTTT
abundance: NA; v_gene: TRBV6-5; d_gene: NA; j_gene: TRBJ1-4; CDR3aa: CASSLAGRDEKLFF; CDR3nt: TGTGCCAGCAGCCTCGCGGGACGCGATGAAAAACTGTTTTTT
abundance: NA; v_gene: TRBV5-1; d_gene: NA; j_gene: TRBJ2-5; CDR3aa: CASTLEETQYF; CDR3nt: TGCGCCAGCACCCTCGAAGAGACCCAGTACTTC
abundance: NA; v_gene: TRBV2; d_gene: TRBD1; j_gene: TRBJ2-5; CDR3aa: CASKSPGQGSQETQYF; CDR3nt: TGTGCCAGCAAATCACCGGGACAGGGGAGTCAAGAGACCCAGTACTTC
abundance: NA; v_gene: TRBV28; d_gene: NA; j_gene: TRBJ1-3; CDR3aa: CASSSPGNTIYF; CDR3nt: TGTGCCAGCAGTTCCCCCGGAAACACCATATATTTT
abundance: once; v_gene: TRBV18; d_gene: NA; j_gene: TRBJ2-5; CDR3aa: CASSPRGYETQYF; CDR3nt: TGTGCCAGCTCACCACGGGGGTATGAGACCCAGTACTTC
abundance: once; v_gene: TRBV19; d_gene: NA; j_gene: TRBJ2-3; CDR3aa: CASSMNRETHTQYF; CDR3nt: TGTGCCAGTAGTATGAACAGAGAGACCCATACGCAGTATTTT